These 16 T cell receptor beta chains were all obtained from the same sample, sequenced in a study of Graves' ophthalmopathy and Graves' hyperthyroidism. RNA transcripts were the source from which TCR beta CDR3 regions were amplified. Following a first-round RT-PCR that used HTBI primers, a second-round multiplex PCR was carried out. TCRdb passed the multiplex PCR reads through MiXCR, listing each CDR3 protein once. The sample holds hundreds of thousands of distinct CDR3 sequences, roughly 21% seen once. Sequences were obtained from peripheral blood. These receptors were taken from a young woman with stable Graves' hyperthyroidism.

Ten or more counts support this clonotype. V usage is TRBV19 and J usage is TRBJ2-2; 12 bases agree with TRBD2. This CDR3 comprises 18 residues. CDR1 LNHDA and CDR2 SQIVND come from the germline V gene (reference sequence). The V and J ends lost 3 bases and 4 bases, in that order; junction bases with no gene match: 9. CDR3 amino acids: CASSIGPSGRGLTGELFF. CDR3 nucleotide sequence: TGTGCCAGTAGTATTGGGCCTAGCGGGAGGGGACTCACCGGGGAGCTGTTTTTT. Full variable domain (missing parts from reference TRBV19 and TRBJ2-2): DGGITQSPKYLFRKEGQNVTLSCEQNLNHDAMYWYRQDPGQGLRLIYYSQIVNDFQKGDIAEGYSVSREKKESFPLTVTSAQKNPTAFYLCASSIGPSGRGLTGELFFGEGSRLTVL.

Written as DNA, the CDR3 is TGTGCCAGCAGTTTGTGGGAAAACACCATATATTTT. It is translated as CASSLWENTIYF. This sequence joins TRBV12-3 or TRBV12-4 and TRBJ1-3; D unresolved. The CDR3 is 12 amino acids. V dropped 3 bases and J dropped 6 bases, with 6 bases sitting between them.

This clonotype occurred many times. As DNA, the CDR3 is TGTGCCAGCAGCTCCGGACTAGCGGGAGCTTCGGACATTCAGTACTTC. It encodes CASSSGLAGASDIQYF. The genes are TRBV7-2 and TRBJ2-4; 13 positions match TRBD2. There are 16 residues in the CDR3. Unmatched junction bases numbered 8, after V lost 4 bases and J lost 8 bases. CDR1 and CDR2 from the germline V gene are SGHTA and FQGNSA.

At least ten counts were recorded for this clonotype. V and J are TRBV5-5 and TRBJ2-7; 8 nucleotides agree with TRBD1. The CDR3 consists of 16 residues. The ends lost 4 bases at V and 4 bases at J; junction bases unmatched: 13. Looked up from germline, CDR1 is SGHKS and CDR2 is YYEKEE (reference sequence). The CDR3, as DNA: TGTGCCAGCAGCGGTAAGCTTAGGACAGGGCGGTACGAGCAGTACTTC. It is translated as CASSGKLRTGRYEQYF.

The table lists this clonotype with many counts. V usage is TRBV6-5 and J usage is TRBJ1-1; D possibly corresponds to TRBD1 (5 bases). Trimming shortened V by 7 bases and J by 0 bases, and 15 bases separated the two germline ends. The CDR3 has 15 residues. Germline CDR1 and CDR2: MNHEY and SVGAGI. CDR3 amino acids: CASTNRHGLNTEAFF. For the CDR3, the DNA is TGTGCCAGCACCAACAGGCATGGCTTGAACACTGAAGCTTTCTTT.

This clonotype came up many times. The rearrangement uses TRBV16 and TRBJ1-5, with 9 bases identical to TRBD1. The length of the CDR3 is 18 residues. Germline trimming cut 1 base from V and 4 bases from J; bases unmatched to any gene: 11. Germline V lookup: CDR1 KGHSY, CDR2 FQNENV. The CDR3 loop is CASSQFLRTGARNQPQHF. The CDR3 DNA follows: TGTGCCAGCAGCCAATTCCTTAGGACAGGGGCGAGGAATCAGCCCCAGCATTTT.

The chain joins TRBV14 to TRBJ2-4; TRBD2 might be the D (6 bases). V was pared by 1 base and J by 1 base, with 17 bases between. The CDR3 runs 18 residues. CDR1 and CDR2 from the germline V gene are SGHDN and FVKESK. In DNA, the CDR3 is TGTGCCAGCAGCCAAGGCTGGTTTGGCGGGATGGCCAAAAACATTCAGTACTTC. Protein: CASSQGWFGGMAKNIQYF.

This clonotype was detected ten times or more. The CDR3 region is CASSLRQGDQPQHF. As DNA, the CDR3 is TGTGCCAGCAGTTTACGGCAGGGTGATCAGCCCCAGCATTTT. The chain uses TRBV12-3 or TRBV12-4 and TRBJ1-5; tentatively, D is TRBD1 (5 bases). V was shortened by 2 bases and J by 5 bases, with 10 bases between the two germline ends. The CDR3 spans 14 residues.

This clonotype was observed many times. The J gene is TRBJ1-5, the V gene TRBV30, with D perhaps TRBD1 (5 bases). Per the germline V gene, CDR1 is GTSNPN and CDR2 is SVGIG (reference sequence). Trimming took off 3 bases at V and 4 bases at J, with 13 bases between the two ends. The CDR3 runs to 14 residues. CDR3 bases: TGTGCCTGGAGCCCCGGGACGGGAAATCAGCCCCAGCATTTT. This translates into CAWSPGTGNQPQHF.

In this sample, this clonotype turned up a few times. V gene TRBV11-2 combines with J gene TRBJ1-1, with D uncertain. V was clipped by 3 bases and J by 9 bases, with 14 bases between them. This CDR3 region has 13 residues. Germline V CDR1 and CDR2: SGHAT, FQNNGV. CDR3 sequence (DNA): TGTGCCAGCAGCTTCAGAGTCTGGCTACAAGCTTTCTTT. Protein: CASSFRVWLQAFF. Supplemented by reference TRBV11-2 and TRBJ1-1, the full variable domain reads EAGVAQSPRYKIIEKRQSVAFWCNPISGHATLYWYQQILGQGPKLLIQFQNNGVVDDSQLPKDRFSAERLKGVDSTLKIQPAKLEDSAVYLCASSFRVWLQAFFGQGTRLTVV.

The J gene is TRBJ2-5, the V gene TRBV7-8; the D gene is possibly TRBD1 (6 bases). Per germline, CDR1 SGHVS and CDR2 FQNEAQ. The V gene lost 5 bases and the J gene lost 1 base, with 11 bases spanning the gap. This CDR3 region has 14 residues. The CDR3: CASSMRTVQETQYF. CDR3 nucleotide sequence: TGTGCCAGCAGCATGAGGACAGTCCAAGAGACCCAGTACTTC.

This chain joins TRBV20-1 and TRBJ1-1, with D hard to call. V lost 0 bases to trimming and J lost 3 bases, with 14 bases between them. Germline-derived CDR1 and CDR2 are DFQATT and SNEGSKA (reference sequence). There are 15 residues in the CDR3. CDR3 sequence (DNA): TGCAGTGCTAGAGATCAATGGGTTGGGTACACTGAAGCTTTCTTT. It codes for CSARDQWVGYTEAFF.

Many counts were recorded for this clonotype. Here the CDR3 DNA reads TGTGCCAGCAGCCGGGACGCGAGCTCCTACGAGCAGTACTTC. It specifies CASSRDASSYEQYF. The chain is built from TRBV12-3 or TRBV12-4 and TRBJ2-7, with D perhaps assigned TRBD1 or TRBD2 (5 bases each). The CDR3 has 14 amino acids. Deletions cut 6 bases from V and 0 bases from J, with 12 bases between.

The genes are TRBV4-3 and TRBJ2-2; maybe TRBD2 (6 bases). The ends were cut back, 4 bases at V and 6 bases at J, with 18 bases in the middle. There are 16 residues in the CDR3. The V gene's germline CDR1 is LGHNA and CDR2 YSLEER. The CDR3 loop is CASSPRTGGFAGELFF. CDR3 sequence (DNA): TGCGCCAGCAGCCCAAGAACCGGGGGTTTTGCCGGGGAGCTGTTTTTT.

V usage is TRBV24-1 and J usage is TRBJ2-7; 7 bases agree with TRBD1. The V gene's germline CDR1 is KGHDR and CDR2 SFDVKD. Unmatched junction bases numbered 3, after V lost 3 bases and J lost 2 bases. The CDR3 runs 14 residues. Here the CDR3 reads CATSDPGQAYEQYF. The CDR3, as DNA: TGTGCCACCAGTGATCCCGGACAGGCCTACGAGCAGTACTTC.

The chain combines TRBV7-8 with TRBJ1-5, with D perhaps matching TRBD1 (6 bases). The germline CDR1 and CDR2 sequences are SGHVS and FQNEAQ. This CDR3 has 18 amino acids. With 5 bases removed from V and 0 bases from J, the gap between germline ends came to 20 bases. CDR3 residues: CASSPRGGQGNSNQPQHF. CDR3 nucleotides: TGTGCCAGCAGCCCAAGAGGGGGACAAGGGAATAGCAATCAGCCCCAGCATTTT.